One TCR beta chain is described in this entry. Its cognate antigen is unknown. TCRdb re-called the RT-PCR reads with MiXCR, one entry per CDR3 protein. The table shows a few hundred thousand distinct CDR3 sequences, with more than 7% occurring only once. The data were taken from a study of response to subunit inactivated influenza vaccine. Study outcomes and limitations: The authors suggested that few new T cells are recruited per seasonal influenza vaccination.

The CDR3 spans 13 residues. Trimming removed 0 bases at V and 7 bases at J, with 6 bases between. Germline V CDR1 and CDR2: SGHTA, FQGTGA. The sequence was collected from a man aged 45 to 70 who received an inactivated influenza vaccine. Sequenced material: PBMCs from blood, taken less than 30 months after vaccination. The chain combines TRBV7-3 with TRBJ2-2; perhaps TRBD1 as D (5 bases). The CDR3 is CASSLTGRGELFF. CDR3 coding DNA: TGTGCCAGCAGCTTAACGGGGCGCGGGGAGCTGTTTTTT. The variable domain in full, completed from reference TRBV7-3 and TRBJ2-2, reads GAGVSQTPSNKVTEKGKYVELRCDPISGHTALYWYRQSLGQGPEFLIYFQGTGAADDSGLPNDRFFAVRPEGSVSTLKIQRTERGDSAVYLCASSLTGRGELFFGEGSRLTVL.